Listed here are 13 T cell receptor beta chains from one sample, sequenced in a study of human T cells and chemical hapten exposure. TCRdb called the RACE reads again in MiXCR, with one record for every CDR3 protein. This table holds 95,000 or so distinct CDR3 sequences, approximately 10% found once. The time point here: patch test 2, 6 weeks after DPC sensitization. The treatment: therapeutic diphenylcyclopropenone sensitization with weekly scalp DPC. The specimen comprised whole blood, sampled in connection with sensitization to the hapten diphenylcyclopropenone (DPC). These receptors originate from a woman aged 40 to 50 with alopecia areata. Some clones in this sample may be carry-over from other donors' samples.

Points on this clonotype: The germline gene is not matched at one end of the junction; a read error may be the cause. This sequence joins TRBV6-2 or TRBV6-3 and TRBJ1-1; 7 bases align to TRBD1. CDR1 is MNHEY, CDR2 SVGEGT, per germline. This CDR3 has 22 residues. CDR3 protein: CAGSYAAPRQQVRTGAGTEAFF. CDR3 nucleotide sequence: TGTGCCGGCAGTTACGCTGCCCCTCGGCAGCAGGTTCGAACAGGGGCGGGGACTGAAGCTTTCTTT.

This clonotype showed up just a few times. The chain joins TRBV11-2 to TRBJ2-1, with TRBD2 as a possible D gene (6 bases). V was clipped by 4 bases and J by 1 base, with 11 bases between them. The CDR3 contains 15 residues. Germline-derived CDR1 and CDR2 are SGHAT and FQNNGV. The CDR3 sequence is CASSSLRGSYNEQFF. CDR3 DNA sequence: TGTGCCAGCAGCTCATTACGGGGGTCCTACAATGAGCAGTTCTTC.

This clonotype was seen repeatedly, ten times or more. The chain uses TRBV28 and TRBJ2-1; a weak D match, TRBD1 (6 bases). With 6 bases removed from V and 9 bases from J, the gap between germline ends came to 12 bases. CDR1 MDHEN and CDR2 SYDVKM come from the germline V gene. There are 12 residues in the CDR3. The CDR3 here is CASRYRVGEQFF. CDR3 DNA sequence: TGTGCCAGCAGGTACAGGGTTGGTGAGCAGTTCTTC. The entire variable domain, with the rest obtained from reference TRBV28 and TRBJ2-1, is as follows: DVKVTQSSRYLVKRTGEKVFLECVQDMDHENMFWYRQDPGLGLRLIYFSYDVKMKEKGDIPEGYSVSREKKERFSLILESASTNQTSMYLCASRYRVGEQFFGPGTRLTVL.

This clonotype was seen many times. The chain joins TRBV12-3 or TRBV12-4 to TRBJ2-6; D gene uncertain. The CDR3 runs 13 residues. Trimming took off 5 bases at V and 0 bases at J, with 2 bases between the two ends. The CDR3 bases are TGTGCCAGCAGTCCCTCTGGGGCCAACGTCCTGACTTTC. Translation: CASSPSGANVLTF.

A remark on this clonotype: A much larger clonotype is one base distant, so this may be a read error. As DNA, the CDR3 is TGCAGTGCTAGAATGACAGCGGCGAGTGTTGAAGCTTTCTTT. Protein sequence: CSARMTAASVEAFF. The gene calls are TRBV20-1 and TRBJ1-1; tentative D call: TRBD1 (5 bases). Germline-derived CDR1 and CDR2 are DFQATT and SNEGSKA (reference sequence). Trimming pared 2 bases from V and 7 bases from J, leaving 17 bases between. There are 14 residues in the CDR3.

Only a few counts were recorded for this clonotype. This rearrangement joins TRBV11-2 to TRBJ1-1; D remains unclear. Germline V gene data show CDR1 as SGHAT and CDR2 as FQNNGV. CDR3 length: 12 amino acids. With 5 bases removed from V and 8 bases from J, the gap between germline ends came to 12 bases. Here the CDR3 reads CASSTDSGEAFF. CDR3 coding DNA: TGTGCCAGCAGCACGGACTCGGGGGAAGCTTTCTTT.

The CDR3 sequence: CASSVGGRRELFF. CDR3 nucleotides: TGTGCCAGCAGTGTGGGGGGCCGCCGGGAGCTGTTTTTT. The V and J genes are TRBV6-4 and TRBJ2-2, with D possibly called TRBD1 or TRBD2 (6 bases each). The ends were cut back, 4 bases at V and 9 bases at J, with 12 bases in the middle. Germline V gene sequence: CDR1 MRHNA, CDR2 SNTAGT. CDR3 size: 13 residues.

This clonotype showed up many times. J is TRBJ1-2 and V is TRBV12-3 or TRBV12-4; D unresolved. The CDR3 extends over 14 amino acids. With 3 bases removed from V and 4 bases from J, the gap between germline ends came to 12 bases. The CDR3 DNA reads as TGTGCCAGCAGTTTGGGCAGATCAGGCTATGGCTACACCTTC. Its protein product is CASSLGRSGYGYTF.

This clonotype was seen only a few times. The chain couples TRBV12-3 or TRBV12-4 to TRBJ2-1; D is unresolved. The V and J ends lost 2 bases and 9 bases respectively, with 8 bases between them. The CDR3 runs 12 residues. For the CDR3, the DNA is TGTGCCAGCAGTTTAACAACCGGTGAGCAGTTCTTC. It codes for CASSLTTGEQFF.

This clonotype has a count of ten or more. CDR3 in amino acids: CASSVDGAYEQYF. The CDR3 coding sequence is TGTGCCAGCAGTGTAGACGGGGCCTACGAGCAGTACTTC. This sequence joins TRBV28 and TRBJ2-7; maybe TRBD2 (5 bases). Germline V lookup: CDR1 MDHEN, CDR2 SYDVKM. CDR3 length: 13 amino acids. Trimming removed 5 bases at V and 2 bases at J, with 10 bases between.

As regards this clonotype: A much bigger clone sits one base away, suggesting this may be a read error. The chain is built from TRBV7-2 and TRBJ2-2; D is undetermined. Trimming cost V 5 bases and J 4 bases, with 8 bases left between them. CDR1 and CDR2 (germline): SGHTA, FQGNSA. The CDR3 spans 13 residues. The CDR3 DNA is TGTGCCAGCAGCGCCCGGTTCACCGGGGAGCTGTTTTTT. This gives the protein CASSARFTGELFF.

To note about this clonotype: A much larger clone differs from this one at a single base, so this may be a read error. V is TRBV14 and J is TRBJ2-2, with D perhaps assigned TRBD1 or TRBD2 (5 bases each). The ends were cut back, 4 bases at V and 9 bases at J, with 15 bases in the middle. This CDR3 spans 14 amino acids. CDR1 is SGHDN and CDR2 is FVKESK in the germline V gene. The CDR3 DNA is TGTGCCAGCAGCCGTGGGACCAAAGTCAGGGAGCTGTTTTTT. Protein sequence: CASSRGTKVRELFF.

In its sample, this clonotype ranks as large (0.1 to 1%). The chain is built from TRBV28 and TRBJ1-5; possible D gene TRBD1, 6 bases. The CDR3 length is 15 residues. Looked up from germline, CDR1 is MDHEN and CDR2 is SYDVKM. V was cut by 1 base and J by 0 bases, with 7 bases left in between. CDR3 DNA: TGTGCCAGCAGTTTATCAGGGGATAGCAATCAGCCCCAGCATTTT. It yields the protein CASSLSGDSNQPQHF. Filled out from reference TRBV28 and TRBJ1-5, the complete variable domain reads DVKVTQSSRYLVKRTGEKVFLECVQDMDHENMFWYRQDPGLGLRLIYFSYDVKMKEKGDIPEGYSVSREKKERFSLILESASTNQTSMYLCASSLSGDSNQPQHFGDGTRLSIL.